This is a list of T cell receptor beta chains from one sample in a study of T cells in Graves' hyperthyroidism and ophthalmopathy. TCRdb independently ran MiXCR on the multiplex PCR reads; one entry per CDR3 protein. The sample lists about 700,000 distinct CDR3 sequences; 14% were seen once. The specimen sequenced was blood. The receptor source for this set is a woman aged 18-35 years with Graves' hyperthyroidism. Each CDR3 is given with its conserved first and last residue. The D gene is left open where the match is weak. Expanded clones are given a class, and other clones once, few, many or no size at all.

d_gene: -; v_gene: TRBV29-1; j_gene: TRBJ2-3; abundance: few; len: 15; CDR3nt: TGCAGCGTTGAAGCATTGACAGGTCGCACAGATACGCAGTATTTT; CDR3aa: CSVEALTGRTDTQYF
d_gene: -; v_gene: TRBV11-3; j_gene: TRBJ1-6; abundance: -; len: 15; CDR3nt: TGTGCCAGCAGCACGGGAAGAATTGGTAATTCACCCCTCCACTTT; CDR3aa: CASSTGRIGNSPLHF
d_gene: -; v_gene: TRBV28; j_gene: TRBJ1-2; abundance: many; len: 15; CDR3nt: TGTGCCAGCCGCCTGGTCGATTCTTCTTATGAGGGCTACACCTTC; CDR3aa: CASRLVDSSYEGYTF
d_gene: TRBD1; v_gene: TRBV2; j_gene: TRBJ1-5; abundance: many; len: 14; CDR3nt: TGTGCCAGCAGGGGGGACAGGGCTAATCAGCCCCAGCATTTT; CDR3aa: CASRGDRANQPQHF
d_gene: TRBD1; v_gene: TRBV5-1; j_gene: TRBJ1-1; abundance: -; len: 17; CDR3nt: TGCGCCAGCAGCCCCGGGACAGGGCTTGGAAGGGACACTGAAGCTTTCTTT; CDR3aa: CASSPGTGLGRDTEAFF
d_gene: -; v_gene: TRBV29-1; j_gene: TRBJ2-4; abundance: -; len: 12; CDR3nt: TGCAGCGTTGAACAGGGAGATAACATTCAGTACTTC; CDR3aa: CSVEQGDNIQYF
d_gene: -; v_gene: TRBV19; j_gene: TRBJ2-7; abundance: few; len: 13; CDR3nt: TGTGCCAGTAGTGTCCGGGACGGCTACGAGCAGTACTTC; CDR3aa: CASSVRDGYEQYF
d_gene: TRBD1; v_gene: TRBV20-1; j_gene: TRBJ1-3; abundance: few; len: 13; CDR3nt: TGCAGTCCTAGGGACAGCCAAGGAAACACCATATATTTT; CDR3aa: CSPRDSQGNTIYF
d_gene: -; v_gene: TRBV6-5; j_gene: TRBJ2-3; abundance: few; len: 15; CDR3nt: TGTGCCAGCAGTTACTCCACCTTCAACACAGATACGCAGTATTTT; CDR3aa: CASSYSTFNTDTQYF
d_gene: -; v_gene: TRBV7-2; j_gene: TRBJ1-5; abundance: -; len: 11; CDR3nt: TGTGCCAGCAGCTTACTGGGTCCCCAGCATTTT; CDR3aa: CASSLLGPQHF
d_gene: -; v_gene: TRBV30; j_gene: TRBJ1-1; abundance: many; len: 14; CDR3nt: TGTGCCTGGAGTAACTCGGGGGTGAACACTGAAGCTTTCTTT; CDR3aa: CAWSNSGVNTEAFF